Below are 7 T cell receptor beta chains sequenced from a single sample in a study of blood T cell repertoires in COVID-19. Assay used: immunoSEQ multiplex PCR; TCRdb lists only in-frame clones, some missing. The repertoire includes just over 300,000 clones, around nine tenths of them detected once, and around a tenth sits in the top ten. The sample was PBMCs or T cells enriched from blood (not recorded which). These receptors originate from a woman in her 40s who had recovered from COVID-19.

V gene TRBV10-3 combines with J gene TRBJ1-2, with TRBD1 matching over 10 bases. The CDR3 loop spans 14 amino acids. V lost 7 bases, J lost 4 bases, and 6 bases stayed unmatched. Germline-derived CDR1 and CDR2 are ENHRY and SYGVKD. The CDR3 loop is CAINGQGDSYGYTF. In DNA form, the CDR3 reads TGTGCCATCAATGGACAGGGGGATTCCTATGGCTACACCTTC.

CDR3 sequence (DNA): TGTGCCAGCAGCCACGCCCAGCGGGGGGTCGCAGATACGCAGTATTTT. It specifies CASSHAQRGVADTQYF. The rearrangement links TRBV6-2 or TRBV6-3 to TRBJ2-3; 9 nucleotides match TRBD2. V lost 6 bases to trimming and J lost 4 bases; unmatched junction nucleotides: 11. The germline gives CDR1 MNHEY, CDR2 SVGEGT. This CDR3 region has 16 residues.

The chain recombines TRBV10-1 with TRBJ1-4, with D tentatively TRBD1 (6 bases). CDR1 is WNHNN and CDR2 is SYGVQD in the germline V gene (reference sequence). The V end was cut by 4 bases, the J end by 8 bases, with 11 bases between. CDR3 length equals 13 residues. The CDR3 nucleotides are TGCGCCAGCAGTGTCCAGGGGTCAGAAAAACTGTTTTTT. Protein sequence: CASSVQGSEKLFF.

CDR3 DNA sequence: TGTGCCAGCAGGGGACAGGGGGCCATGGGCACTGAAGCTTTCTTT. Residues: CASRGQGAMGTEAFF. The chain recombines TRBV9 with TRBJ1-1; 12 bases agree with TRBD1. There are 15 residues in the CDR3. Germline CDR1 and CDR2: SGDLS and YYNGEE. The junction had 6 bases not matched to a gene; V was cut back by 5 bases and J by 4 bases.

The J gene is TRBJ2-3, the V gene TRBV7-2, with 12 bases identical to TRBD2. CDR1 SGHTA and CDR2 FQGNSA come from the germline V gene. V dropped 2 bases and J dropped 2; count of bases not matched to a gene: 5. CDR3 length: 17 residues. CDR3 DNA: TGTGCCAGCAGCTTAAAAAGGACTAGCGGGGACACAGATACGCAGTATTTT. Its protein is CASSLKRTSGDTDTQYF.

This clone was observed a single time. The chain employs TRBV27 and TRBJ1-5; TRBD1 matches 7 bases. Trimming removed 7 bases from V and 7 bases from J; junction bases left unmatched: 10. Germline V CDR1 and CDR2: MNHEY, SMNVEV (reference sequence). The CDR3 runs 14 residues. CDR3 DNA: TGTGCCAGCACCGAGGAACAGGGGTGGCAGCCCCAGCATTTT. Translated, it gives CASTEEQGWQPQHF.

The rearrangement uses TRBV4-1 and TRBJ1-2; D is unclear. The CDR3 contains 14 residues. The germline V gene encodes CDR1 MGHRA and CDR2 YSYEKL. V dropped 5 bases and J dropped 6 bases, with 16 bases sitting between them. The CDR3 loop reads CASSNRGRGDGYTF. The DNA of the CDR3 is TGCGCCAGCAGCAACCGAGGAAGAGGAGATGGCTACACCTTC.